The 22 T cell receptor beta chains presented below share a single source sample, sequenced in a study of T-cell memory formation after mild COVID-19. TCRdb called the 5' RACE reads again in MiXCR, with one record for every CDR3 protein. The sample lists about 430,000 distinct CDR3 sequences, approximately 18% occurring once. The material sequenced was PBMCs or a T cell subset sorted from them (not recorded which). These receptors all come from a man aged 18 to 29 who had mild COVID-19 (a few samples of this study predate the infection). Cell type and time point are not known.

The rearrangement uses TRBV5-1 and TRBJ1-6; tentatively, D is TRBD1 (5 bases). The CDR3 has 14 amino acids. The V end was cut by 4 bases, the J end by 7 bases, with 12 bases between. Looked up from germline, CDR1 is SGHRS and CDR2 is YFSETQ. In DNA, the CDR3 is TGCGCCAGCAGCGCTGGGGCCCGGAATTCACCCCTCCACTTT. Residues: CASSAGARNSPLHF.

The chain is built from TRBV5-1 and TRBJ2-3, with 10 bases identical to TRBD2. V lost 4 bases and J lost 5; bases outside the gene matches: 4. The germline V gene has CDR1 SGHRS and CDR2 YFSETQ. CDR3 length: 14 amino acids. The CDR3 is CASSLGLAKDTQYF. DNA of the CDR3: TGCGCCAGCAGCCTGGGACTAGCGAAAGATACGCAGTATTTT.

This clonotype has a handful of counts. The gene calls are TRBV28 and TRBJ2-7, with a tentative D call TRBD1 (5 bases). V dropped 3 bases and J dropped 0 bases, with 18 bases sitting between them. There are 17 residues in the CDR3. Germline CDR1 MDHEN, CDR2 SYDVKM. CDR3 bases: TGTGCCAGCAGTTTGCGTTTTGGCAGGACAATCTCCTACGAGCAGTACGTC. Residues: CASSLRFGRTISYEQYV.

A few counts support this clonotype. The chain combines TRBV6-2 or TRBV6-3 with TRBJ2-3, with D possibly TRBD2 on 6 matching bases. Trimming stripped 7 bases from V and 2 bases from J, with 16 bases between. The CDR3 sequence is 15 residues long. Germline CDR1 is MNHEY and CDR2 is SVGEGT. The CDR3 nucleotides are TGTGCCAGCACCCACGGGACTGGATACACAGATACGCAGTATTTT. This sequence encodes CASTHGTGYTDTQYF.

For the CDR3, the DNA is TGTGCCAGCAGCTTTGACAGGGGGCAAGGCTACACCTTC. Protein product: CASSFDRGQGYTF. The chain couples TRBV7-2 to TRBJ1-2; TRBD1 matches at 10 bases. V was pared by 3 bases and J by 8 bases, with 3 bases of the junction left unmatched. This CDR3 contains 13 residues. Germline CDR1 reads SGHTA; CDR2 reads FQGNSA.

This rearrangement joins TRBV4-1 to TRBJ1-6; D is uncertain. Trimming removed 4 bases at V and 8 bases at J, with 9 bases between. Germline-derived CDR1 and CDR2 are MGHRA and YSYEKL. The length of the CDR3 is 13 residues. The CDR3 loop reads CASSRKWDSPLHF. In DNA, the CDR3 is TGCGCCAGCAGCCGCAAGTGGGATTCACCCCTCCACTTT.

The chain has TRBV11-2 and TRBJ1-2; TRBD1 might be the D (5 bases). The CDR3 is made up of 15 amino acids. Germline loops: CDR1 SGHAT, CDR2 FQNNGV. V shed 0 bases and J shed 7 bases, with 15 bases lying between them. CDR3 sequence (DNA): TGTGCCAGCAGCTTAGATCGGGGCAATATGGCTGGCTACACCTTC. Protein product: CASSLDRGNMAGYTF.

The genes are TRBV7-9 and TRBJ2-7; 8 nucleotides line up with TRBD1. The CDR3 covers 13 residues. V trimming: 6 bases; J trimming: 7 bases; junction bases outside the gene matches: 8. In germline, CDR1 is SEHNR, CDR2 FQNEAQ (reference sequence). The CDR3 nucleotides read TGTGCCAGCAGGCGACAGGGGCTGAGGGAGCAGTACTTC. As protein: CASRRQGLREQYF.

This clonotype occurred a few times. The V and J genes are TRBV5-1 and TRBJ2-7; D is uncertain. V shed 4 bases and J shed 6 bases, with 20 bases lying between them. This CDR3 is 15 amino acids long. The germline V gene has CDR1 SGHRS and CDR2 YFSETQ. The CDR3 DNA reads as TGCGCCAGCAGCCCACCGGACCAGCCCTACGTCGAGCAGTACTTC. It specifies CASSPPDQPYVEQYF. The full variable domain, its missing parts supplied by reference TRBV5-1 and TRBJ2-7, is KAGVTQTPRYLIKTRGQQVTLSCSPISGHRSVSWYQQTPGQGLQFLFEYFSETQRNKGNFPGRFSGRQFSNSRSEMNVSTLELGDSALYLCASSPPDQPYVEQYFGPGTRLTVT.

V is TRBV12-3 or TRBV12-4 and J is TRBJ2-6; no clear D gene. This CDR3 is 14 amino acids long. V lost 7 bases, J lost 4 bases, and 11 bases lay in between. This CDR3 is CASTPLLGANVLTF. CDR3 sequence (DNA): TGTGCCAGCACCCCTCTTTTGGGGGCCAACGTCCTGACTTTC.

This chain uses TRBV20-1 with TRBJ2-7; D might be TRBD1 (5 bases). The germline V gene has CDR1 DFQATT and CDR2 SNEGSKA (reference sequence). The CDR3 sequence is 11 residues long. Trimming cost V 2 bases and J 5 bases, with 7 bases left between them. CDR3 loop: CSARQGHEQYV. The CDR3 DNA follows: TGCAGTGCTAGACAGGGCCACGAGCAGTACGTC.

This clonotype was counted between two and nine times. In DNA, the CDR3 is TGCAGTGCTACCGGGCCGTACGAGCAGTACGTC. This translates into CSATGPYEQYV. The chain links TRBV20-1 to TRBJ2-7; D uncertain. V was pared by 4 bases and J by 4 bases, with 8 bases between. CDR1 DFQATT and CDR2 SNEGSKA come from the germline V gene (reference sequence). The CDR3 is made up of 11 amino acids.

This clonotype has only a few counts. This chain uses TRBV29-1 with TRBJ2-2; the D gene is possibly TRBD2 (6 bases). The V gene's germline CDR1 is SQVTM and CDR2 ANQGSEA. The V gene lost 4 bases and the J gene lost 5 bases, with 8 bases spanning the gap. The CDR3 is 12 residues long. CDR3 coding DNA: TGCAGCGTTGTCGGGGGTACCGGGGAGCTGTTTTTT. Protein product: CSVVGGTGELFF.

This clonotype occurred a few times. The chain couples TRBV7-9 to TRBJ1-6, with unresolved D. The germline gives CDR1 SEHNR, CDR2 FQNEAQ (reference sequence). Trimming pared 1 base from V and 10 bases from J, leaving 2 bases between. The CDR3 is 11 amino acids. This chain's CDR3 is CASSLVSPLHF. CDR3 DNA: TGTGCCAGCAGCTTAGTCTCACCCCTCCACTTT.

V usage is TRBV5-5 and J usage is TRBJ1-2; perhaps TRBD1 as D (5 bases). This CDR3 spans 14 amino acids. V shed 1 base and J shed 5 bases, with 12 bases lying between them. Per the germline V gene, CDR1 is SGHKS and CDR2 is YYEKEE (reference sequence). The CDR3, as DNA: TGTGCCAGCAGCTTGACGAGGGGCAGTTATGGCTACACCTTC. Protein: CASSLTRGSYGYTF.

Only a few counts were recorded for this clonotype. The V call is TRBV19, the J call TRBJ1-5; D might be TRBD1 (5 bases). There are 12 residues in the CDR3. Germline loops: CDR1 LNHDA, CDR2 SQIVND (reference sequence). The CDR3 coding sequence is TGTTCCCGGTTAGGGGGCAATCAGCCCCAGCATTTT. Its protein is CSRLGGNQPQHF.

The chain joins TRBV28 to TRBJ1-6, with D hard to call. The CDR3 has 18 residues. The germline V gene encodes CDR1 MDHEN and CDR2 SYDVKM. V was shortened by 6 bases and J by 0 bases, with 18 bases between the two germline ends. The CDR3 reads CASSPAGSFHSYNSPLHF. CDR3 nucleotides: TGTGCCAGCAGCCCAGCCGGGTCCTTTCACTCCTATAATTCACCCCTCCACTTT.

Many counts were recorded for this clonotype. The chain is built from TRBV12-3 or TRBV12-4 and TRBJ1-2; the D is unclear. The CDR3 runs 12 residues. Trimming removed 6 bases at V and 7 bases at J, with 12 bases between. The CDR3 spells CASSRESGGYTF. As DNA, the CDR3 is TGTGCCAGCAGCCGCGAGTCGGGTGGCTACACCTTC.

This clonotype was seen a handful of times. Its ends do not fully match the called genes, so a read error is possible. This chain joins TRBV7-2 and TRBJ2-5; maybe TRBD2 (6 bases). The CDR3 covers 13 residues. The V gene's germline CDR1 is SGHTA and CDR2 FQGNSA. CDR3 coding DNA: TGTGCCAGCAGCTTAGACGATGCGGCAGGGAGGAGGTTC. This encodes CASSLDDAAGRRF.

This clonotype has more than one count but fewer than ten. The chain couples TRBV5-1 to TRBJ2-5, with a weak D call TRBD2 (7 bases). The CDR3 is 15 amino acids. Looked up from germline, CDR1 is SGHRS and CDR2 is YFSETQ. V was cut by 3 bases and J by 1 base, with 13 bases left in between. CDR3 region: CASSSAGASQETQYF. CDR3 sequence (DNA): TGCGCCAGCAGCTCCGCGGGGGCGTCCCAAGAGACCCAGTACTTC.

This clonotype was seen a few times. This rearrangement joins TRBV7-9 to TRBJ2-1; TRBD2 is a possible D gene (7 bases). The CDR3 is 14 residues long. Germline V CDR1 and CDR2: SEHNR, FQNEAQ (reference sequence). Trimming pared 6 bases from V and 7 bases from J, leaving 16 bases between. In DNA, the CDR3 is TGTGCCAGCAGTTTTTCGGGGGGCAGGAATGAGCAGTTCTTC. It yields the protein CASSFSGGRNEQFF.

The rearrangement uses TRBV29-1 and TRBJ1-2; 12 bases are a match to TRBD1. Germline lookup yields CDR1 SQVTM and CDR2 ANQGSEA. Germline trimming cut 6 bases from V and 2 bases from J; bases unmatched to any gene: 7. The CDR3 is 15 residues long. CDR3 DNA: TGCAGCGTGCACCGGGACAGGGGGCAGAACTATGGCTACACCTTC. Translating gives CSVHRDRGQNYGYTF.